One sample yielded the 8 T cell receptor beta chains listed below, sequenced in a study of T cell repertoires in cytomegalovirus infection. TCRdb passed the reads through MiXCR, listing each CDR3 protein once. Of 200,000 to 250,000 distinct CDR3 sequences in the sample, 22% were seen once. Sequencing was done on a sample of CD8+ T cells from PBMCs. The receptors were sampled from a human donor in good health (CMV status not recorded). Some clones in this sample may be carry-over from other donors' samples.

This clonotype appeared a few times. The rearrangement uses TRBV6-1 and TRBJ1-6; TRBD1 aligns across 8 bases. Germline lookup yields CDR1 MNHNS and CDR2 SASEGT. CDR3 length equals 15 residues. Trimming at V came to 8 bases and at J to 0 bases, leaving 3 bases not matched to a gene. The chain's CDR3 is CASGDRRSYNSPLHF. The CDR3 region has the DNA TGTGCCAGCGGGGACAGGCGCTCCTATAATTCACCCCTCCACTTT.

This clonotype was seen a handful of times. The CDR3 region is CASSDQTGGFTEAFF. DNA of the CDR3: TGCGCCAGCAGCGACCAGACAGGGGGCTTCACTGAAGCTTTCTTT. The J gene is TRBJ1-1, the V gene TRBV10-2; TRBD1 aligns across 10 bases. The CDR3 has 15 amino acids. With V trimmed by 6 bases and J by 4 bases, 8 bases remained unmatched. The germline V gene encodes CDR1 WSHSY and CDR2 SAAADI.

The gene calls are TRBV28 and TRBJ1-5; D is unclear. Germline V gene lookup returns CDR1 MDHEN and CDR2 SYDVKM. Trimming left V 6 bases short and J 4 bases short, with 10 bases between. This CDR3 is built from 13 residues. The CDR3 DNA sequence: TGTGCCAGCAGCGTCCCTCGGAATCAGCCCCAGCATTTT. The encoded protein is CASSVPRNQPQHF. The full variable domain, rest sourced from reference TRBV28 and TRBJ1-5, is DVKVTQSSRYLVKRTGEKVFLECVQDMDHENMFWYRQDPGLGLRLIYFSYDVKMKEKGDIPEGYSVSREKKERFSLILESASTNQTSMYLCASSVPRNQPQHFGDGTRLSIL.

The genes are TRBV19 and TRBJ1-5, with 7 bases fitting TRBD1. The germline CDR1 and CDR2 sequences are LNHDA and SQIVND (reference sequence). Losses at the gene ends were 3 bases for V and 0 bases for J; bases not matched to a gene: 5. The CDR3 has 16 residues. The CDR3 DNA follows: TGTGCCAGTAGTATCTCGGGACAGTATAGCAATCAGCCCCAGCATTTT. Residues: CASSISGQYSNQPQHF.

The chain couples TRBV5-6 to TRBJ2-7; possibly TRBD2 for D (5 bases). The CDR3 is made up of 14 amino acids. Germline CDR1 SGHDT, CDR2 YYEEEE. V lost 4 bases to trimming and J lost 3 bases, with 14 bases between them. The CDR3 reads CASSPGLGLYEQYF. CDR3 coding DNA: TGTGCCAGCAGCCCGGGGTTAGGTCTCTACGAGCAGTACTTC.

V gene TRBV11-2 combines with J gene TRBJ1-1; D gene uncertain. The CDR3 spans 16 residues. Germline V gene sequence: CDR1 SGHAT, CDR2 FQNNGV. The germline V and J ends were trimmed by 5 bases and 2 bases, with 18 bases remaining between them. CDR3 in DNA: TGTGCCAGCAGCATCTGGACTAGACAAAACAACACTGAAGCTTTCTTT. Amino acid sequence: CASSIWTRQNNTEAFF.

Many counts were recorded for this clonotype. V usage is TRBV12-3 or TRBV12-4 and J usage is TRBJ2-3; the D gene is possibly TRBD2 (5 bases). This CDR3 spans 15 amino acids. Between the trimmed V and J ends, which lost 3 bases and 2 bases, there was a span of 12 bases. The CDR3, as DNA: TGTGCCAGCAGTTTTGGGAGAACTATCACAGATACGCAGTATTTT. Translating gives CASSFGRTITDTQYF.

The V and J genes are TRBV11-2 and TRBJ2-2, with a weak D call TRBD1 (5 bases). Trimming took off 3 bases at V and 6 bases at J, with 11 bases between the two ends. This CDR3 region has 14 residues. Germline V lookup: CDR1 SGHAT, CDR2 FQNNGV. CDR3 sequence: CASSFDPGSGELFF. The CDR3 bases are TGTGCCAGCAGCTTCGACCCAGGGTCCGGGGAGCTGTTTTTT.